Listed below are T cell receptor beta chains from one sample, sequenced in a study of T-cell reconstitution after alpha-beta-depleted transplantation in children. TCRdb used MiXCR to reprocess the PCR reads, holding one entry per CDR3 protein. The sample lists about 580,000 distinct CDR3 sequences; about 21% were seen once. The sample in question was PBMCs, mostly from graft donor cells, obtained 360 days after TCRalphabeta/CD19-depleted stem cell transplant. The receptor set was obtained from a boy less than two years old who had a stem cell transplant for acute myeloid leukemia, so the T cells may come from the graft donor. CDR3s include the opening cysteine and the closing phenylalanine or tryptophan. The D gene is left open where the match is weak. A row's size may be missing; if present it is once, few, many or a size class.

V: TRBV25-1; length: 13; D: .; J: TRBJ1-2; size: many; CDR3: CASSGGFSNGYTF; DNA: TGTGCCAGCAGTGGGGGGTTCTCAAATGGCTACACCTTC
V: TRBV4-2; length: 15; D: .; J: TRBJ2-7; size: many; CDR3: CASSQGGYAAWEQYF; DNA: TGTGCCAGCAGCCAAGGGGGGTATGCGGCCTGGGAGCAGTACTTC
V: TRBV20-1; length: 16; D: .; J: TRBJ1-2; size: .; CDR3: CSARGRIDGSWGGYTF; DNA: TGCAGTGCTAGAGGTAGAATAGACGGAAGCTGGGGTGGCTACACCTTC
V: TRBV12-3/TRBV12-4; length: 17; D: TRBD1; J: TRBJ2-2; size: .; CDR3: CASRTSTGGELSGELFF; DNA: TGTGCCAGCAGAACCTCCACAGGGGGCGAACTGTCCGGGGAGCTGTTTTTT
V: TRBV6-5; length: 15; D: .; J: TRBJ2-1; size: many; CDR3: CASSPDRFSYNEQFF; DNA: TGTGCCAGCAGTCCCGACAGATTCTCCTACAATGAGCAGTTCTTC
V: TRBV12-3/TRBV12-4; length: 14; D: .; J: TRBJ2-1; size: few; CDR3: CASSPPHSFYEQFF; DNA: TGTGCCAGCAGTCCCCCCCACTCATTTTATGAGCAGTTCTTC
V: TRBV20-1; length: 15; D: .; J: TRBJ2-7; size: .; CDR3: CGAREPGTAPYEQYF; DNA: TGCGGTGCTAGAGAGCCCGGGACCGCCCCCTACGAGCAGTACTTC
V: TRBV7-8; length: 16; D: TRBD1; J: TRBJ2-1; size: .; CDR3: CASSPLWGQGANEQFF; DNA: TGTGCCAGCAGCCCCCTTTGGGGACAGGGGGCCAATGAGCAGTTCTTC
V: TRBV28; length: 15; D: .; J: TRBJ2-2; size: .; CDR3: CASRYPGEDTGELFF; DNA: TGTGCCAGCAGATACCCGGGGGAGGACACCGGGGAGCTGTTTTTT
V: TRBV12-3/TRBV12-4; length: 18; D: TRBD2; J: TRBJ2-2; size: few; CDR3: CASSSGTSGGAGTGELFF; DNA: TGTGCCAGCAGTTCCGGGACTAGCGGGGGGGCGGGCACCGGGGAGCTGTTTTTT
V: TRBV4-3; length: 12; D: .; J: TRBJ2-1; size: many; CDR3: CASAQGEGKQFF; DNA: TGCGCCAGCGCCCAGGGAGAGGGCAAGCAGTTCTTC
V: TRBV24-1; length: 15; D: .; J: TRBJ1-1; size: .; CDR3: CATSAGGPDATEAFF; DNA: TGTGCCACCAGTGCCGGGGGCCCGGACGCCACTGAAGCTTTCTTT
V: TRBV5-1; length: 15; D: TRBD1; J: TRBJ2-3; size: many; CDR3: CASSSDRGLSDTQYF; DNA: TGCGCCAGCAGCTCGGACAGGGGGCTCTCAGATACGCAGTATTTT
V: TRBV5-1; length: 14; D: TRBD1; J: TRBJ1-4; size: .; CDR3: CASSRQGNSEKLFF; DNA: TGCGCCAGCAGCCGACAGGGAAATAGTGAAAAACTGTTTTTT
V: TRBV7-9; length: 13; D: .; J: TRBJ1-2; size: .; CDR3: CASSLSSGYGYTF; DNA: TGTGCCAGCAGCTTATCGTCCGGGTATGGCTACACCTTC
V: TRBV7-9; length: 16; D: .; J: TRBJ1-5; size: many; CDR3: CASRRSPGLHNQPQHF; DNA: TGTGCCAGCAGGCGAAGCCCGGGACTTCACAATCAGCCCCAGCATTTT
V: TRBV12-3/TRBV12-4; length: 16; D: .; J: TRBJ1-1; size: many; CDR3: CASSSSQGKGDTEAFF; DNA: TGTGCCAGCAGTTCAAGCCAGGGTAAAGGGGACACTGAAGCTTTCTTT
V: TRBV20-1; length: 15; D: TRBD1; J: TRBJ2-1; size: few; CDR3: CSARDLDRAYNEQFF; DNA: TGCAGTGCTAGAGATCTAGACAGGGCCTACAATGAGCAGTTCTTC